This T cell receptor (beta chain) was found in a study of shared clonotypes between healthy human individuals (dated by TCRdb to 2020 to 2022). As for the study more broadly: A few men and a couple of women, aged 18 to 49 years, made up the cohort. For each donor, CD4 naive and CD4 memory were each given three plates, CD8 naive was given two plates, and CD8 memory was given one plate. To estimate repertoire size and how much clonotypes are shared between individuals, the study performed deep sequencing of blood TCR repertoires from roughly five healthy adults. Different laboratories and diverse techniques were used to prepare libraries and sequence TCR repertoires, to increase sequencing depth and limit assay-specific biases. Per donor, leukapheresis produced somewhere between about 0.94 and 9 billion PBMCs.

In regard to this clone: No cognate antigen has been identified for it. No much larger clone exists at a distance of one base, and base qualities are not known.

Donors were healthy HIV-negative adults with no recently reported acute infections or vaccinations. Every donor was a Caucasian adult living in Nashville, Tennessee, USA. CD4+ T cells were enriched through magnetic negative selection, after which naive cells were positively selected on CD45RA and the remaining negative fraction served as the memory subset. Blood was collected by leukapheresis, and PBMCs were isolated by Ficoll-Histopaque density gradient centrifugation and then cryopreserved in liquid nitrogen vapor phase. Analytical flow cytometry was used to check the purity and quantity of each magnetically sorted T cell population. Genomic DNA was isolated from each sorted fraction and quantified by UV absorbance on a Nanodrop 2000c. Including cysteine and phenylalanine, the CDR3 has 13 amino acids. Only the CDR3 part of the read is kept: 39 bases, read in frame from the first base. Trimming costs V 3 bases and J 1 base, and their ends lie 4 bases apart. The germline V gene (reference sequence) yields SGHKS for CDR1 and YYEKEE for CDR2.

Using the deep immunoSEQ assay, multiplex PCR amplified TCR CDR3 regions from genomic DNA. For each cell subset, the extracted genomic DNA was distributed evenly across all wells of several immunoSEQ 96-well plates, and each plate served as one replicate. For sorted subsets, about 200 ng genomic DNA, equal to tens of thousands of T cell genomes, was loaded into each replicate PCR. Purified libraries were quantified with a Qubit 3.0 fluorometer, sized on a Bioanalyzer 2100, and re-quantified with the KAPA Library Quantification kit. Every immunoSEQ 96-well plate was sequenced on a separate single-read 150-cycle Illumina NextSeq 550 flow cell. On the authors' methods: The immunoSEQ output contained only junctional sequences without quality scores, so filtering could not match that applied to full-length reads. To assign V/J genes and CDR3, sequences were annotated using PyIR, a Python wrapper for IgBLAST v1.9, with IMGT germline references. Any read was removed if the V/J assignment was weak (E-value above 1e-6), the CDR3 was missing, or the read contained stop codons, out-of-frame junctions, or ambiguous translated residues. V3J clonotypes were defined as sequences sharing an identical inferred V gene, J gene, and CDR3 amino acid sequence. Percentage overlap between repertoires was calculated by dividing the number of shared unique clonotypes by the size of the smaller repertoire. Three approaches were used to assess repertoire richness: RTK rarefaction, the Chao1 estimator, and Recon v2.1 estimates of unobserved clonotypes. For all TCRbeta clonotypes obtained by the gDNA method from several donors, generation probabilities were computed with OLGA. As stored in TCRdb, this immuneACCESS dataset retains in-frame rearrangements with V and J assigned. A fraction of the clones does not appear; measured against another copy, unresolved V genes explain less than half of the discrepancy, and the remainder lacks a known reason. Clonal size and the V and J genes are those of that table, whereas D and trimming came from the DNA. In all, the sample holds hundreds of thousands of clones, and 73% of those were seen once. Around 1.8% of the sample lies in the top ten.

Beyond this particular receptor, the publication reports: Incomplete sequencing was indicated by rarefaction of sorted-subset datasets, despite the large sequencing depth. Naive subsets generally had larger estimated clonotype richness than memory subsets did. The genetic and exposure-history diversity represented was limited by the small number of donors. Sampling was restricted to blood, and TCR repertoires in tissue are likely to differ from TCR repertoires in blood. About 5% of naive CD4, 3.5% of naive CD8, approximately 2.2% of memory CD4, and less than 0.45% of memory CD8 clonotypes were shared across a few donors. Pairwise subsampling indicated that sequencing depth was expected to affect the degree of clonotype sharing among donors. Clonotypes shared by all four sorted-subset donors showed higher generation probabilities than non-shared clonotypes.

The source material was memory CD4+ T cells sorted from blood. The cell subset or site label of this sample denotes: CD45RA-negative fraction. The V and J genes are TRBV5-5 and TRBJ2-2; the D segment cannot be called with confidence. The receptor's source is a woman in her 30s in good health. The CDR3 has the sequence CASSSGNTGELFF. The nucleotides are TGTGCCAGCAGCTCAGGGAACACCGGGGAGCTGTTTTTT.